This TCR beta chain was sequenced during a study of blood T cell repertoires in COVID-19. In the study overall: Samples taken during acute and convalescent COVID-19 were collected in the United States, Italy and Spain. T cells, B-cell-depleted T cells, or PBMCs supplied cDNA or gDNA.

Germline V CDR1 and CDR2: SGHAT, FQNNGV. The V end lost 6 bases, the J end lost 6 bases, and 16 bases lay between the germline ends. The CDR3 extends over 14 amino acids. Sequencing used immunoSEQ multiplex PCR; TCRdb keeps in-frame clones, though not all of them. The repertoire holds about 200,000 clones, with less than 90% as singletons. The origin of this receptor is a man aged 40-50 years with active or convalescent COVID-19. The sequenced material came from peripheral blood. The rearrangement joins TRBV11-2 to TRBJ2-3; perhaps TRBD2 as D (6 bases). The CDR3 region has the DNA TGTGCCAGCAGAGACTGGAGGGTAGGGGATACGCAGTATTTT. Its translation: CASRDWRVGDTQYF.